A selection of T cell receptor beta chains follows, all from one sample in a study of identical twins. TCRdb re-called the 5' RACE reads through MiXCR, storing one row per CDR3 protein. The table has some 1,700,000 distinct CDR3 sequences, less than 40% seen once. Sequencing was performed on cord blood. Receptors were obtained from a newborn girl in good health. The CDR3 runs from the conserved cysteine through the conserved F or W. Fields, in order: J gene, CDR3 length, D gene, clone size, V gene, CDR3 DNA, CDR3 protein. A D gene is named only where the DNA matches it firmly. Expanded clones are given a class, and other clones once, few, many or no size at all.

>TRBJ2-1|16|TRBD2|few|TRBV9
TGTGCCAGCAGCGTAGTAGCGGGAGTGGTTATTGGTGAGCAGTTCTTC
CASSVVAGVVIGEQFF
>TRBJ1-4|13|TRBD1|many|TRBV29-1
TGCAGCGTTGCAGGGGCAGGGGGGAAAAAACTGTTTTTT
CSVAGAGGKKLFF
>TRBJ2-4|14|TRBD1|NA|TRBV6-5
TGTGCCAGCAGAGACAGGGGATCCAAAAACATTCAGTACTTC
CASRDRGSKNIQYF
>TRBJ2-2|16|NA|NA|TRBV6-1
TGTGCCAGCAGTGAAAGGAGGGGGCGCCAGTCCGGGGAGCTGTTTTTT
CASSERRGRQSGELFF
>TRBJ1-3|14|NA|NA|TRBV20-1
TGCAGTGCTATAGCCCAGGGTAAAGGAAACACCATATATTTT
CSAIAQGKGNTIYF
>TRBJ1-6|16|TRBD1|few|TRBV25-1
TGTGCCAGCAGTGAATCACCGGACAGGGTCGGTTCACCCCTCCACTTT
CASSESPDRVGSPLHF
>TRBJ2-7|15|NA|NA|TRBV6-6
TGTGCCAGCAGTTATGGGTCAGGTTCCTACAATGAGCAGTACTTC
CASSYGSGSYNEQYF
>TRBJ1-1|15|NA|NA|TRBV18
TGTGCCAGCTCACCAGCTGCCCGACCGAACACTGAAGCTTTCTTT
CASSPAARPNTEAFF
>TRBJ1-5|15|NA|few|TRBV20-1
TGCAGTGCTAGAGTGGCAGCCGCGCGCAATCAGCCCCAGCATTTT
CSARVAAARNQPQHF
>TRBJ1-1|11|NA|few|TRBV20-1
TGCAGTGCTAGAGGAGGGATCGGAGCTTTCTTT
CSARGGIGAFF
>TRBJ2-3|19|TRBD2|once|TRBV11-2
TGTGCCAGCAGCTTAGCATACCCTGTAGCGGGAGGGCCGGGAGATACGCAGTATTTT
CASSLAYPVAGGPGDTQYF
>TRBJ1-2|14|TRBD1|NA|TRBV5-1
TGCGCCAGCAGCTCCCTCACAGGGGGAGGAGGCTACACCTTC
CASSSLTGGGGYTF
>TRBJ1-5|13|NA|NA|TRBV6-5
TGTGCCAGCAGTTACTCGTGTCATCAGCCCCAGCATTTT
CASSYSCHQPQHF
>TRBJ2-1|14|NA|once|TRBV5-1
TGCGCCAGCAGCTTGTCGACTAACTACAATGGGCAGTTCTTC
CASSLSTNYNGQFF
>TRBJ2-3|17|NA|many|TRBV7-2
TGTGCCAGCAGCTGGAATCCGGGACCCCTTCGCACAGATACGCAGTATTTT
CASSWNPGPLRTDTQYF
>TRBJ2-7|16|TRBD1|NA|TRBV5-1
TGCGCCAGCAGCTTGGGTCCCGGGACAGTCTCCTACGAGCAGTACTTC
CASSLGPGTVSYEQYF
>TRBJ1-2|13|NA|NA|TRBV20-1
TGCAGTGCTACCGGAGGAGGAAACTATGGCTACACCTTC
CSATGGGNYGYTF
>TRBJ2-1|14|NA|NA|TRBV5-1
TGCGCCAGCACCCTGGACCGCTCCTACAGTGAGCAGTTCTTC
CASTLDRSYSEQFF
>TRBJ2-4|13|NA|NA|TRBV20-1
TGCAGTGCTAACACCGGGTCGTACAATGAGCAGTACTTC
CSANTGSYNEQYF
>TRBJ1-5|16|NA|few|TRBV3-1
TGTGCCAGCAGCCAAGATTTAGGGGTCGTGAGTCAGCCCCAGCATTTT
CASSQDLGVVSQPQHF
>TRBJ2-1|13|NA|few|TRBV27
TGTGCCAGCAGTGTGTACAGGTGGAATGAGCAGTTCTTC
CASSVYRWNEQFF
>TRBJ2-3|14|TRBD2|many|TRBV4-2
TGTGCCAGCAGCCGGGGGGGTAACACAGATACGCAGTATTTT
CASSRGGNTDTQYF
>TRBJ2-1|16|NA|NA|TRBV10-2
TGCGCCAGCAGTAACCGGGGGCAAACTAGTTTTGAGACCCAGTTCTTC
CASSNRGQTSFETQFF
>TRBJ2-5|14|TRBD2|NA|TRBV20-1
TGCAGTGCTAGGGTAGCGGGACGACGTGAGACCCAGTACTTC
CSARVAGRRETQYF
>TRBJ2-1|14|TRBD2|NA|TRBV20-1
TGCAGTGCTCGCTTAGCGGGAGGCAGCAATGAGCAGTTCTTC
CSARLAGGSNEQFF
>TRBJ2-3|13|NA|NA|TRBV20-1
TGCAGTGCGTCAAGGGGGGTCACAGATACGCAGTATTTT
CSASRGVTDTQYF
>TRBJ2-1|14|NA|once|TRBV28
TGTGCCAGCATCGGCGGAACCTCCCGCAATGAGCAGTTCTTC
CASIGGTSRNEQFF
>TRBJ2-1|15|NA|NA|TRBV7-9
TGTGCCAGCAGCTTAAGGGCCCAGAACTACAATGAGCAGTTCTTC
CASSLRAQNYNEQFF
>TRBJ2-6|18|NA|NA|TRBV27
TGTGCCAGCAGTATCTTGACGGGGCGTTCTTCTGGGGCCAACGTCCAGACTTTC
CASSILTGRSSGANVQTF
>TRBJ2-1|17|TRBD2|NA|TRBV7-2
TGTGCCAGCAGCCTTTATGTGGGACTAGCGGGATACAATGAGCAGTTCTTC
CASSLYVGLAGYNEQFF
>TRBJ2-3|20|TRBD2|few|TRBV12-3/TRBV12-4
TGTGCCAGCAGTTTCAACCTCAAGGGCGGGAGGGCCGTAGGCACAGATACGCAGTATTTT
CASSFNLKGGRAVGTDTQYF
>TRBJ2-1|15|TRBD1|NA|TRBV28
TGTGCCAGCAGTCGTGACAGGGTCCTAAGAAATGAGCAGTTCTTC
CASSRDRVLRNEQFF
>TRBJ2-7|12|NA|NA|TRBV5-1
TGCGCCAGCAGCTCAACAGGGAAAGAGCAGTACTTC
CASSSTGKEQYF
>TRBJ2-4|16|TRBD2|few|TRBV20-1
TGCAGTGCACCCCACTGGCGGGGGGTGGTCCAAAACATTCAGTACTTC
CSAPHWRGVVQNIQYF
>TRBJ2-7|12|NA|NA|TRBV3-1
TGTGCCAGCAGCGCGAATTGGGGCGAGCAGTACTTC
CASSANWGEQYF
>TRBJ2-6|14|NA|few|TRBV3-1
TGTGCCAGCAGCCAGGGAACTGGGGCCAACGTCCTGACTTTC
CASSQGTGANVLTF
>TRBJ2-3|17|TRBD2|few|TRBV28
TGCTCCCCGCCGGGGACTAGCGGGAGGGCCGGGACAGATACGCAGTATTTT
CSPPGTSGRAGTDTQYF
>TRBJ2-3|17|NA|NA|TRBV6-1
TGTGCCAGCAGGGAGAAGTGGCGGGAAATATTCACAGATACGCAGTATTTT
CASREKWREIFTDTQYF
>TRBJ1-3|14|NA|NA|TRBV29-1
TGCAGCGTTGTTGGGGGGAGCTCTGGAAACACCATATATTTT
CSVVGGSSGNTIYF
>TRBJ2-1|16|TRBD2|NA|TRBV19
TGTGACAGTAGTATACGGGGGGGGCGAGTTTTCTATGAGCAGTTCTTC
CDSSIRGGRVFYEQFF
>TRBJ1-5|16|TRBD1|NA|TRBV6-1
TGTGCCAGCAGTGAAGTTACAGGGGGCGCCTATCAGCCCCAGCATTTT
CASSEVTGGAYQPQHF
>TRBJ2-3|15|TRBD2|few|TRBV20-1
TGCAGTGCTAGAGAACCTAGCGGGGTCACAGATACGCAGTATTTT
CSAREPSGVTDTQYF
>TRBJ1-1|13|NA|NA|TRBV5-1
TGCGCCAGCAGCCCTTGGGGATGGACTGAAGCTTTCTTT
CASSPWGWTEAFF
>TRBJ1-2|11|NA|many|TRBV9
TGTGCCAGCAGCGTAGGGTATGGCTACACCTTC
CASSVGYGYTF
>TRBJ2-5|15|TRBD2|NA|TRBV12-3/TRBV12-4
TGTGCCAGCAGCCCCGGACTAGCGCATTACAATGAGCAGTACTTC
CASSPGLAHYNEQYF
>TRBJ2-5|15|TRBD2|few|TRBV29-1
TGCAGCGTTGAAGGGCGACTAGCGCCCGGGAAGACCCAGTACTTC
CSVEGRLAPGKTQYF
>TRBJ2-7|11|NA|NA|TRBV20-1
TGCAGTGCTGGGGCTTCTCGAGGGCAGTACTTC
CSAGASRGQYF